This T cell receptor beta chain was retrieved from a study of T cell responses to AZD1222 COVID-19 vaccine. This clone was counted once. Its specificity is unknown. Sequencing used immunoSEQ multiplex PCR; TCRdb keeps in-frame clones, though not all of them. Altogether about 120,000 clones are present, 88% being singletons, with the ten largest covering over 4.5%. V shed 2 bases and J shed 7 bases, with 12 bases lying between them. CDR1 is SGHTA and CDR2 is FQGNSA in the germline V gene. CDR3 length: 14 residues. Regarding the study as a whole: The reported proportion of spike-specific TCRs targeting unmutated variant regions was nearly half. The repertoires were collected only after the peak T cell response.

The chain joins TRBV7-2 to TRBJ1-5; weak D call: TRBD1 (5 bases). The sample here was peripheral blood, taken on day 0 of AZD1222 vaccination. The receptor's source is an adult in good health. As DNA, the CDR3 is TGTGCCAGCAGCTTACCCGGCGGGGGACAGCCCCAGCATTTT. This codes for CASSLPGGGQPQHF.